One sample yielded the 20 T cell receptor beta chains listed below, sequenced in a study of T cells in localized non-small cell lung cancer (dated by TCRdb to the early 2020s). The library was built by means of the immunoSEQ multiplex PCR assay. TCRdb limited this immuneACCESS table to in-frame rearrangements with V and J called. A share of clones is missing; checked studies link under half to unresolved V genes, and the rest is unexplained. For this sample the table gives over 40,000 clones, of which more than 85% were detected only once. Roughly 6.9% of the sample belongs to the ten largest clones. This specimen consisted of peripheral blood, obtained before any cancer treatment. These receptors originate from a woman aged 18-55 years with stage III lung adenocarcinoma.

This clone was observed once. The J gene is TRBJ2-7, the V gene TRBV6-5, with D possibly being TRBD1 (6 bases). The CDR3 covers 16 residues. V was cut by 2 bases and J by 2 bases, with 16 bases left in between. Germline assignment: CDR1 MNHEY and CDR2 SVGAGI. CDR3 DNA sequence: TGTGCCAGCAGTTACCGGTGGCAGGGGAAAACCTACGAGCAGTACTTC. It is translated as CASSYRWQGKTYEQYF.

This sequence joins TRBV20-1 and TRBJ2-1, with unresolved D. Trimming took 3 bases from V and 8 from J, leaving 8 bases between them. Germline CDR1 is DFQATT and CDR2 is SNEGSKA (reference sequence). The CDR3 has 11 amino acids. As DNA, the CDR3 is TGCAGTGCTAGTTGGGTGGATGAGCAGTTCTTC. Residues: CSASWVDEQFF.

The chain uses TRBV5-4 and TRBJ2-5, with D unclear. V was clipped by 1 base and J by 3 bases, with 7 bases between them. CDR1 is SGHNT, CDR2 YYREEE, per germline (reference sequence). The CDR3 extends over 13 amino acids. The DNA for the CDR3 is TGTGCCAGCAGCTTGCAGTGGAAAGAGACCCAGTACTTC. Translated: CASSLQWKETQYF.

The chain links TRBV5-6 to TRBJ1-2; D gene uncertain. The CDR3 spans 15 residues. Germline values: CDR1 SGHDT, CDR2 YYEEEE. Trimming removed 5 bases at V and 5 bases at J, with 19 bases between. The CDR3 spells CASSFVGGGDYGYTF. The CDR3 region has the DNA TGTGCCAGCAGTTTCGTAGGCGGTGGGGATTATGGCTACACCTTC.

This chain links TRBV30 with TRBJ2-1, with D possibly called TRBD1 or TRBD2 (5 bases each). This CDR3 comprises 14 residues. V lost 2 bases and J lost 1, with 9 bases in between. Per the germline V gene, CDR1 is GTSNPN and CDR2 is SVGIG (reference sequence). CDR3 sequence reads: CAWSWGRSYNEQFF. The CDR3 DNA sequence: TGTGCCTGGAGTTGGGGACGTTCCTACAATGAGCAGTTCTTC. The full variable domain, its missing parts supplied by reference TRBV30 and TRBJ2-1, is SQTIHQWPATLVQPVGSPLSLECTVEGTSNPNLYWYRQAAGRGLQLLFYSVGIGQISSEVPQNLSASRPQDRQFILSSKKLLLSDSGFYLCAWSWGRSYNEQFFGPGTRLTVL.

The chain recombines TRBV5-1 with TRBJ1-4, with TRBD1 matching over 8 bases. Trimming at V came to 3 bases and at J to 4 bases, leaving 2 bases not matched to a gene. Germline loops: CDR1 SGHRS, CDR2 YFSETQ. The CDR3 spans 14 residues. The CDR3 DNA sequence: TGCGCCAGCAGCTCGACAGGGGTTAATGAAAAACTGTTTTTT. It specifies CASSSTGVNEKLFF.

This clone was recorded once. The V and J genes are TRBV6-5 and TRBJ2-3; a weak D match, TRBD2 (6 bases). The V gene lost 6 bases and the J gene lost 5 bases, with 15 bases spanning the gap. This CDR3 is 14 amino acids long. CDR1 and CDR2 (germline): MNHEY, SVGAGI. As DNA, the CDR3 is TGTGCCAGCAGCGATCTAGCGAGACGAGATACGCAGTATTTT. Residues: CASSDLARRDTQYF.

The chain joins TRBV5-1 to TRBJ1-1; D remains ambiguous. CDR1 and CDR2 from the germline V gene are SGHRS and YFSETQ. CDR3 length: 14 residues. Trimming shortened V by 4 bases and J by 5 bases, and 15 bases separated the two germline ends. The CDR3 protein is CASSRDTSRTEAFF. As DNA, the CDR3 is TGCGCCAGCAGCCGCGACACTTCCAGAACTGAAGCTTTCTTT.

The chain is built from TRBV19 and TRBJ2-1; 9 bases are shared with TRBD2. CDR3 length equals 16 residues. Per the germline V gene, CDR1 is LNHDA and CDR2 is SQIVND (reference sequence). The junction had 8 bases not matched to a gene; V was cut back by 3 bases and J by 5 bases. The CDR3 region has the DNA TGTGCCAGTAGTATGTCGCGAGGCGGGGGGGACAATGAGCAGTTCTTC. This encodes CASSMSRGGGDNEQFF.

This chain connects TRBV6-1 to TRBJ1-4; D uncertain. The CDR3 runs 14 residues. Germline CDR1 MNHNS, CDR2 SASEGT. V lost 6 bases, J lost 0 bases, and 8 bases lay in between. The CDR3 loop is CASRNLATNEKLFF. CDR3 in DNA: TGTGCCAGCAGGAATCTTGCAACTAATGAAAAACTGTTTTTT.

This chain connects TRBV6-6 to TRBJ2-5; D not resolved. Per the germline V gene, CDR1 is MNHNY and CDR2 is SVGAGI (reference sequence). V lost 6 bases and J lost 5, with 10 bases in between. The CDR3 loop spans 12 amino acids. The CDR3 DNA sequence: TGTGCCAGCAGCCCGGAACGGGAGACCCAGTACTTC. This encodes CASSPERETQYF.

This chain uses TRBV7-9 with TRBJ2-5, with 7 bases aligning to TRBD2. CDR3 length: 15 residues. J gave up 1 base and V 2 bases, and 4 bases lay outside the gene matches. Germline-derived CDR1 and CDR2 are SEHNR and FQNEAQ (reference sequence). Written as DNA, the CDR3 is TGTGCCAGCAGCTTAATAGCGGGTCTCCAAGAGACCCAGTACTTC. Translating gives CASSLIAGLQETQYF.

The CDR3 DNA reads TGTGCCAGCAGGTCGAACACCGGGGAGCTGTTTTTT. This gives the protein CASRSNTGELFF. The rearrangement joins TRBV6-5 to TRBJ2-2; D gene uncertain. This CDR3 contains 12 residues. The V and J ends lost 6 bases and 0 bases respectively, with 2 bases between them. Germline values: CDR1 MNHEY, CDR2 SVGAGI.

This sequence joins TRBV11-3 and TRBJ2-5; the D gene is possibly TRBD2 (6 bases). From germline, CDR1 is SGHNT and CDR2 YENEEA. Trimming stripped 3 bases from V and 3 bases from J, with 8 bases between. The CDR3 loop spans 13 amino acids. As DNA, the CDR3 is TGTGCCAGCAGCTTTCCGGGGGAAGAGACCCAGTACTTC. It yields the protein CASSFPGEETQYF.

This chain connects TRBV10-3 to TRBJ2-7, with D possibly matching TRBD2 (6 bases). Trimming shortened V by 3 bases and J by 7 bases, and 19 bases separated the two germline ends. The CDR3 runs 15 residues. Germline V gene data show CDR1 as ENHRY and CDR2 as SYGVKD. The CDR3 spells CAISDRGASAEEQYF. Here the CDR3 DNA reads TGTGCCATCAGTGATCGCGGGGCTAGCGCGGAAGAGCAGTACTTC.

The chain joins TRBV4-1 to TRBJ1-5, with 7 bases lining up with TRBD1. CDR3 length equals 13 residues. Germline CDR1 MGHRA, CDR2 YSYEKL. V dropped 4 bases and J dropped 6; count of bases not matched to a gene: 3. The CDR3 loop reads CASSPAGGQPQHF. CDR3 sequence (DNA): TGCGCCAGCAGCCCGGCAGGGGGTCAGCCCCAGCATTTT.

The rearrangement links TRBV11-2 to TRBJ2-5; D gene ambiguous. Looked up from germline, CDR1 is SGHAT and CDR2 is FQNNGV. This CDR3 spans 14 amino acids. Between the trimmed V and J ends, which lost 0 bases and 2 bases, there was a span of 7 bases. Written as DNA, the CDR3 is TGTGCCAGCAGCTTAGATGCTGGGCAAGAGACCCAGTACTTC. Amino acid sequence: CASSLDAGQETQYF.

This chain links TRBV5-1 with TRBJ1-4; D unclear. This CDR3 has 15 residues. Germline V gives CDR1 SGHRS, CDR2 YFSETQ. The V gene lost 2 bases and the J gene lost 0 bases, with 8 bases spanning the gap. CDR3 bases: TGCGCCAGCAGCTTCAGGCCCGCAACTAATGAAAAACTGTTTTTT. Translating it yields CASSFRPATNEKLFF.

This chain links TRBV15 with TRBJ2-5; weak D call: TRBD1 (7 bases). Germline lookup yields CDR1 LNHNV and CDR2 YYDKDF (reference sequence). This CDR3 contains 14 residues. V was trimmed by 6 bases and J by 4 bases, leaving 15 bases between them. The CDR3 DNA reads as TGTGCCACCAGTAACCAGGGGGGTAGAGAGACCCAGTACTTC. It is translated as CATSNQGGRETQYF.

This chain connects TRBV5-5 to TRBJ1-3; D is ambiguous. The V end lost 1 base, the J end lost 1 base, and 21 bases lay between the germline ends. From germline, CDR1 is SGHKS and CDR2 YYEKEE (reference sequence). The CDR3 sequence is 19 residues long. Here the CDR3 reads CASSLQDGLFYSSGNTIYF. Here the CDR3 DNA reads TGTGCCAGCAGCTTGCAGGACGGACTTTTCTATTCTTCTGGAAACACCATATATTTT.